Given below is one T cell receptor beta chain in context. In the study's own analysis: Researchers report that nucleated cell counts were estimated from reference gene primer amplification. The table came from immunoSEQ multiplex PCR; TCRdb's copy has only in-frame clones and leaves some out. V and J calls and clone size are as listed in that table; D and trimming were resolved from the DNA. The sample includes more than 95,000 clones, roughly four fifths of them seen just once. This sample stems from a study of blood T cell repertoires in COVID-19. Study-wide context: Acute-phase and convalescent COVID-19 samples originated in the United States, Italy and Spain. Sample material is recorded as cDNA or gDNA derived from T cells, B-cell-depleted T cells, or PBMCs.

The V and J ends lost 1 base and 2 bases, in that order; junction bases with no gene match: 7. The CDR3 runs 17 residues. Germline assignment: CDR1 SNHLY and CDR2 FYNNEI. The chain carries TRBV2 and TRBJ2-5; 10 bases line up with TRBD2. Sequencing input: peripheral blood. The receptor was isolated from a man in his fifties or sixties with acute or convalescent COVID-19. CDR3 protein: CASSEGPGTSEQETQYF. CDR3 coding DNA: TGTGCCAGCAGTGAAGGCCCCGGGACTAGCGAACAAGAGACCCAGTACTTC.